Reported below is one TCR beta chain. Between the trimmed V and J ends, which lost 2 bases and 9 bases, there was a span of 12 bases. This CDR3 has 14 amino acids. Germline lookup yields CDR1 SGHRS and CDR2 YFSETQ. This record belongs to a study of cytomegalovirus exposure and HLA in healthy donors. The primer mix had 60 Vbeta and 13 Jbeta primers. Clones were read by immunoSEQ multiplex PCR, and TCRdb kept only the in-frame ones, dropping some. The repertoire includes about 150,000 clones, more than 80% of them detected once, and about 4.9% sits in the top ten. Sequencing was performed on PBMCs. The chain has TRBV5-1 and TRBJ1-6; perhaps TRBD1 as D (5 bases). This TCR came from a man younger than 35 in good health and CMV-seronegative. CDR3 coding DNA: TGCGCCAGCAGCTTAGGAGGGGAAGGTTCACCCCTCCACTTT. This encodes CASSLGGEGSPLHF.